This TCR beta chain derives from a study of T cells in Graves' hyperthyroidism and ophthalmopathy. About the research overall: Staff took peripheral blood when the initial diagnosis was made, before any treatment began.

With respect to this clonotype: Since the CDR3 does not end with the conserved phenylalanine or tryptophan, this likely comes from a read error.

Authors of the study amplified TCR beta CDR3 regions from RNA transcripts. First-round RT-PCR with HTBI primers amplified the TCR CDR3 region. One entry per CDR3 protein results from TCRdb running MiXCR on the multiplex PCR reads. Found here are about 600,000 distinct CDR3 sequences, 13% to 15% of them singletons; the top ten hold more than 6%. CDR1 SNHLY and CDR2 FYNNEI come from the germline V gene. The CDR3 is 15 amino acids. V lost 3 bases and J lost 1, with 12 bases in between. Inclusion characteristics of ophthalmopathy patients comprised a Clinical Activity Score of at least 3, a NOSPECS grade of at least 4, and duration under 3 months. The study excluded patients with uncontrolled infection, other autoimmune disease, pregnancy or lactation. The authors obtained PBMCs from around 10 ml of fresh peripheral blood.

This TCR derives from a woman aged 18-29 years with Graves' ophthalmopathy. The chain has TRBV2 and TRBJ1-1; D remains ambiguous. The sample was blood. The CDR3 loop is CASSEDGGRNTEAFL. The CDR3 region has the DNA TGTGCCAGCAGTGAGGACGGAGGAAGGAACACTGAAGCTTTCCTT.